This entry features one T cell receptor beta chain sequence. The target antigen is unknown. This specimen belongs to a study of T cells after yellow fever vaccination. Germline V CDR1 and CDR2: MGHRA, YSYEKL. The CDR3 extends over 14 amino acids. V lost 10 bases to trimming and J lost 2 bases, with 17 bases between them. Findings and limits, study-wide: A minor fraction of clonotypes spanned both CD4 and CD8 compartments.

MiXCR, run by TCRdb on the 5' RACE reads, gives a single entry per CDR3 protein. Of roughly 99,000 distinct CDR3 sequences listed, less than 6% were seen once; the top ten hold roughly 41%. The sequencing used CD8+ T cells sorted from PBMCs, collected 10 days after the yellow fever booster vaccination. The chain carries TRBV4-1 and TRBJ2-5; tentatively, D is TRBD1 (6 bases). The TCR was taken from a man younger than 35 who received the YFV17D yellow fever vaccine. Here the CDR3 reads CATKGEPQQETQYF. The CDR3 DNA reads as TGCGCCACCAAGGGGGAACCGCAACAAGAGACCCAGTACTTC.